One sample yielded the 9 T cell receptor beta chains listed below, sequenced in a study of long-term antiretroviral therapy in people with HIV. The authors ran the immunoSEQ assay, v3.0, at survey level. Produced via immunoSEQ multiplex PCR; TCRdb's table is partial and in-frame only. The sample contains about 25,000 clones, 65% to 90% of which appear only once. The sample in question was unsorted PBMCs, obtained 1.2 years after starting antiretroviral therapy. Receptors originate from a man aged 50-60 years with HIV.

The chain couples TRBV10-3 to TRBJ2-3; D possibly uses TRBD1 or TRBD2 (5 bases each). The V gene lost 4 bases and the J gene lost 0 bases, with 14 bases spanning the gap. The CDR3 consists of 16 residues. Germline-derived CDR1 and CDR2 are ENHRY and SYGVKD. The CDR3 sequence is CAISGGTWGSTDTQYF. DNA for the CDR3: TGTGCCATCAGTGGGGGAACGTGGGGGAGCACAGATACGCAGTATTTT.

This rearrangement joins TRBV9 to TRBJ2-1, with 7 bases that match TRBD2. Germline lookup yields CDR1 SGDLS and CDR2 YYNGEE. V shed 3 bases, J shed 5 bases, and the junction held 8 bases outside the gene matches. This CDR3 spans 15 amino acids. The CDR3: CASSASGTTHNEQFF. The CDR3 nucleotides read TGTGCCAGCAGCGCCTCCGGGACTACCCACAATGAGCAGTTCTTC.

The CDR3 loop reads CAWSVGLAGGRETQYF. CDR3 nucleotide sequence: TGTGCCTGGAGTGTAGGATTAGCGGGGGGGCGGGAGACCCAGTACTTC. The V call is TRBV30, the J call TRBJ2-5; 11 nucleotides agree with TRBD2. The CDR3 is made up of 16 amino acids. With V trimmed by 0 bases and J by 5 bases, 8 bases remained unmatched. The V gene's germline CDR1 is GTSNPN and CDR2 SVGIG (reference sequence).

This chain joins TRBV15 and TRBJ2-1; TRBD2 agrees at 10 bases. V dropped 3 bases and J dropped 1; count of bases not matched to a gene: 9. This CDR3 contains 18 residues. Germline loops: CDR1 LNHNV, CDR2 YYDKDF (reference sequence). The CDR3 sequence is CATSSRGLAGVSYNEQFF. The CDR3 coding sequence is TGTGCCACCAGCAGCAGGGGCCTAGCGGGGGTTTCCTACAATGAGCAGTTCTTC. Full variable domain (missing parts from reference TRBV15 and TRBJ2-1): DAMVIQNPRYQVTQFGKPVTLSCSQTLNHNVMYWYQQKSSQAPKLLFHYYDKDFNNEADTPDNFQSRRPNTSFCFLDIRSPGLGDTAMYLCATSSRGLAGVSYNEQFFGPGTRLTVL.

The DNA for the CDR3 is TGTGCCAGCTCACTCGTTACACGGGCGAACACCGGGGAGCTGTTTTTT. Its translation is CASSLVTRANTGELFF. V is TRBV18 and J is TRBJ2-2, with unresolved D. Between the trimmed V and J ends, which lost 4 bases and 0 bases, there was a span of 12 bases. The CDR3 is 16 residues long. The germline V gene encodes CDR1 KGHSH and CDR2 LQKENI.

This chain uses TRBV18 with TRBJ1-2; a weak D match, TRBD1 (6 bases). Germline V gene data show CDR1 as KGHSH and CDR2 as LQKENI. V was pared by 0 bases and J by 4 bases, with 12 bases between. This CDR3 spans 15 amino acids. CDR3 bases: TGTGCCAGCTCACCACCGGCCGGACAGCCCTATGGCTACACCTTC. Amino acid sequence: CASSPPAGQPYGYTF.

The chain carries TRBV5-1 and TRBJ1-1; maybe TRBD1 (6 bases). The CDR3 covers 15 residues. The germline V gene encodes CDR1 SGHRS and CDR2 YFSETQ. The V end was cut by 1 base, the J end by 0 bases, with 10 bases between. Written as DNA, the CDR3 is TGCGCCAGCAGCTTGAGTGGGGGCATGAACACTGAAGCTTTCTTT. It yields the protein CASSLSGGMNTEAFF.

The chain couples TRBV7-8 to TRBJ1-3; TRBD1 aligns across 10 bases. The CDR3 loop spans 16 amino acids. Germline values: CDR1 SGHVS, CDR2 FQNEAQ. V gave up 3 bases and J gave up 1 base; unmatched junction bases: 3. CDR3 loop: CASSLDRGRSGNTIYF. The CDR3 nucleotides are TGTGCCAGCAGCTTGGACAGGGGGAGATCTGGAAACACCATATATTTT.

The rearrangement links TRBV19 to TRBJ1-1; D gene uncertain. This CDR3 contains 13 residues. Trimming took 6 bases from V and 1 from J, leaving 9 bases between them. The germline V gene has CDR1 LNHDA and CDR2 SQIVND (reference sequence). This CDR3 is CASSRSANTEAFF. CDR3 in DNA: TGTGCCAGTAGCCGATCGGCGAACACTGAAGCTTTCTTT.